The source of this T cell receptor beta chain is a study of T cells in localized non-small cell lung cancer. Here immunoSEQ multiplex PCR was the method, and the copy in TCRdb shows in-frame clones only, minus some. This table has 20,000 to 25,000 clones, 75% to 90% appearing once. Whole-study results and caveats: Among the tissues sampled, uninvolved adjacent lung had the highest T cell clonality, above tumor. Median around 56 top-100 tumor clones were shared with paired adjacent lung. Investigators sequenced only a single tumor region, leaving heterogeneity possible.

Of note for this clone: The antigen is not known.

V gave up 5 bases and J gave up 4 bases, with 12 bases separating them. This CDR3 has 13 residues. Germline V gene data show CDR1 as SGHAT and CDR2 as FQNNGV. The genes are TRBV11-2 and TRBJ2-7, with a possible D match to TRBD2 (5 bases). The source was PBMCs, collected before any cancer treatment. This receptor was obtained from a man aged 35-69 years with stage II squamous cell lung carcinoma. CDR3 in amino acids: CASSPSGVYEQYF. CDR3 DNA sequence: TGTGCCAGCAGCCCAAGCGGCGTTTACGAGCAGTACTTC.